The T cell receptor (beta chain) under discussion was sequenced for a study of cytomegalovirus exposure and HLA in healthy donors (dated by TCRdb to the late 2010s). Describing the broader study: An earlier analysis of roughly 570 of the donors reported roughly 300 Gb of sequence data and 100 million to 120 million unique TCR beta sequences obtained from about 200 million T cells. An early release covering more than 500 HLA-typed donors comprised around 300 gigabases of sequencing data and some 79 million unique TCR sequences. Of the roughly 400 genotyped donors, 75% to 85% were placed in the genetic ancestry cluster associated with self-reported Caucasian donors. The study aimed to test whether signatures of past pathogen exposure could be identified by cataloging public T cell receptors. The T cell repertoires of under 700 subjects were profiled by immunosequencing and related to cytomegalovirus serostatus. In addition to the first cohort of 666 subjects, a separate validation cohort of approximately 130 different subjects was used. High-throughput TCR immunosequencing, statistical association of individual TCRs with disease status, and machine learning were combined to predict cytomegalovirus infection status. To study patterns of TCR occurrence, a later analysis re-analyzed previously published TCR beta repertoires from several hundred donors and added high-resolution HLA genotyping. Rather than using new phenotypic data, the later analysis identified candidate immune exposures from TCR beta sequences and from how often those sequences occurred across donors. An earlier analysis of roughly 580 of the donors used high-throughput TCR beta sequencing to judge whether each TCR beta V gene segment behaved as functional or pseudogenic. Alongside the repertoire data, information on donor age, sex, ethnicity and CMV serostatus was compiled. In a later genetic analysis, genome-wide SNP genotypes for about three fifths of the 666 donors were used, and that subset was treated as a discovery cohort. All discovery cohort repertoires had been generated on a single sequencing platform. HLA typing covered class I and class II loci at four-digit resolution. Typing coverage differed by locus: A, B, C, DRB1 and DQB1 were typed in roughly 620-630 donors, DQA1 in 500 to 550, DPA1 in over 600, and DPB1 in roughly 470. Five DR-DQ haplotypes were treated as single units for association and clustering because of strong linkage in the cohort. Among a few hundred genotyped donors of the cohort, an average of around 240,000 unique TCR beta nucleotide sequences were sequenced per donor, around a sixth of them non-productive.

Findings and caveats that apply to the study as a whole: In an earlier analysis of under 600 of the donors, most TCR beta V segments were observed in productive rearrangements about 90% or about 30% of the time, broadly matching IMGT annotations. Compared with the roughly 700-donor mean, donors in an Asian-associated ancestry cluster had fewer N-insertions in productive TCRs, according to a later genetic analysis. At a false discovery rate of 0.05, a later analysis linked around 15,000 TCR beta sequences to specific HLA alleles. The earlier analysis of 450 to 700 of the donors excluded seventeen rarely observed V segments, including chromosome 9 orphons, because counts were too low. Correlated functional status among segregating V segments might reflect linkage disequilibrium, but an unknown experimental factor could not be ruled out. A further reported finding was that TCR beta sequences accurately predicted the HLA-A and HLA-B alleles for most subjects in the first cohort. For the cohort, immune exposure information was limited to CMV serostatus. A later analysis found that TCR association rates varied across HLA loci, with DRB1 alleles showing the most associated TCRs and HLA-C alleles the fewest. Only TCR beta chains were sequenced in this cohort, and the absence of alpha or paired-chain data limited detectable features. In a later genetic analysis, a missense DCLRE1C variant was associated with V-gene and J-gene trimming of TCR beta chains, and the association was replicated in an independent cohort. Most TCR sequences were observed very rarely across donors, whereas some public TCRs were present in many individuals. Sequencing depth was assumed to be roughly uniform across donors in the presence/absence analyses, though that assumption may not hold. A cluster of highly shared sequence variants was judged likely to be a technical artifact of the sequencing pipeline. The authors suggested that the approach could potentially be generalized to other disease states and immunological phenotypes. In a later analysis, HLA-associated TCR beta chains showed more clonal expansion and lower generation probabilities than non-associated chains that were equally common. In vitro tests confirmed that a few of the cytomegalovirus-associated TCR beta chains recognize cytomegalovirus antigens. Some IMGT-functional V segments, including TRBV6-2 and TRBV6-3, could not be told apart with the 87-base-pair reads, so those segments were excluded. The study listed 150 to 200 TCR beta chains as associated with cytomegalovirus. When HLA alleles, especially DR and DQ, strongly co-occurred, TCR associations were difficult to assign to individual alleles. The classifier was reported to diagnose cytomegalovirus status with high specificity and sensitivity in both the original and validation cohorts. Several of the top co-occurrence clusters appeared to be linked to parvovirus B19, influenza, CMV and Epstein-Barr virus, according to a later analysis. In a later analysis, most CMV-associated TCR beta chains were found to appear HLA-restricted, with HLA associations seemingly driven largely by CMV exposure. HLA typing was unavailable for some donors at each locus, so association tests used only the typed subset.

The library was prepared using the immunoSEQ multiplex PCR assay. A mixture of 60 forward primers for TCR Vbeta segments and 13 reverse primers for TCR Jbeta segments was used in the multiplex PCR. The CDR3 region of rearranged TCR beta genes was amplified from genomic DNA with a multiplex PCR assay. The amplified TCR beta libraries were sequenced on the Illumina HiSeq System as 87-base-pair reads. Per the original workflow: A later analysis tallied around 82 million unique TCR beta chains across the 666 repertoires, and around 10 million of those chains were shared by two or more donors. A nearest-neighbor algorithm error-corrected the raw reads and collapsed the reads into unique sequences, merging closely related sequences to remove PCR and sequencing errors. CDR3 sequences were aligned to IMGT reference sequences to assign V, D and J gene segments. For a sequence to be retained, a match of at least six nucleotides was required to both a V gene segment and a J gene segment. Rearrangements were called productive when the CDR3 lacked stop codons and stayed in frame with V and J; all others were non-productive. Following IMGT convention, CDR3 was defined as the stretch from the second conserved V-encoded cysteine to the conserved J-encoded phenylalanine. In an earlier analysis of around 540 of the donors, sequences lacking an unambiguous match to a single V gene segment were excluded. An earlier analysis of fewer than 750 of the donors classified V segments as functional when productive rearrangements were above 56.7% and as segregating when the standard deviation between donors was above 5%. To diagnose cytomegalovirus status from the catalog of TCR beta chain sequences, a statistical classification framework was built. In a later analysis, V and J genes were assigned by comparing TCR nucleotide sequences against IMGT/GENE-DB human TR gene sequences. Using the TCRdist pipeline, a later analysis assigned CDR3 sequences along with most-parsimonious VDJ recombination scenarios. In a later analysis, every TCR beta chain was defined by the combination of its CDR3 amino acid sequence and its V-gene family, and reads without a unique V-gene family were dropped. As a way to deal with suspected cross-contamination and a sequencing artifact, a later analysis dropped under 600 nucleotide sequences that were highly shared and had low generation probability. A later analysis calculated a clonal expansion index for each public chain from normalized within-repertoire ranks of inferred template counts. Generation probabilities in a later analysis came from a VDJ recombination model fitted to out-of-frame rearrangements, and those results were checked against IGoR. In a later analysis, hypergeometric tests were used to score TCR-TCR, TCR-HLA and TCR-CMV co-occurrence, with a repertoire-size bias correction applied to TCR pairs. False discovery rates were estimated in a later analysis by permuting HLA or CMV assignments 20 times. In a later analysis, co-occurring TCRs were grouped using DBSCAN, and TCRdist sequence similarity was added for clustering within HLA-allele-positive subsets. Co-occurrence clustering excluded repertoires with fewer than 30,000 or more than 120,000 public chains, plus five with anomalous nucleotide sharing. TCRdb took over this immuneACCESS table, retaining in-frame rearrangements with V and J assigned. Such tables are incomplete; in checked studies, under half of the missing clones stem from an unresolved V gene, and the remainder is unexplained. V and J calls and clone size follow that table, whereas D and trimming were derived from the DNA. The sample table shows some 190,000 clones, and 83% are seen once. The top ten constitute roughly 1.7% of the sample.

In total, 500 to 700 healthy bone marrow donors made up the cohort. Cohort members were all nominally healthy when sampled, although unrecorded immune exposures were likely present. The donor was CMV seropositive and was included in the group of approximately 310 seropositive cohort members. A peripheral blood sample was provided by each donor, and peripheral blood mononuclear cells were used for TCR beta sequencing. Genomic DNA extraction from the blood cell samples was performed with the Qiagen DNeasy Blood Extraction Kit. Relative to germline, V is missing 5 bases and J is missing 1 base, with 0 bases of the junction outside any gene match. The CDR1 and CDR2 encoded by the germline V gene (reference sequence) are GTSNPN and SVGIG. The CDR3 runs 13 amino acids, cysteine and phenylalanine included. The retained sequence is limited to the CDR3, 39 bases, with the frame set at the first base. This clone was observed once. Its antigen is still unknown. No much larger clone is present one base from it, and per-base qualities are unavailable.

Sequencing input: PBMCs. The receptor's source is a man aged 35-49 years in good health and CMV-seropositive. In this chain, TRBV30 is recombined with TRBJ2-3, with TRBD1 matching 10 junction bases. In nucleotide form, the sequence is TGTGCCTGGGGACAGGGGGGCACAGATACGCAGTATTTT. Its protein reads: CAWGQGGTDTQYF.